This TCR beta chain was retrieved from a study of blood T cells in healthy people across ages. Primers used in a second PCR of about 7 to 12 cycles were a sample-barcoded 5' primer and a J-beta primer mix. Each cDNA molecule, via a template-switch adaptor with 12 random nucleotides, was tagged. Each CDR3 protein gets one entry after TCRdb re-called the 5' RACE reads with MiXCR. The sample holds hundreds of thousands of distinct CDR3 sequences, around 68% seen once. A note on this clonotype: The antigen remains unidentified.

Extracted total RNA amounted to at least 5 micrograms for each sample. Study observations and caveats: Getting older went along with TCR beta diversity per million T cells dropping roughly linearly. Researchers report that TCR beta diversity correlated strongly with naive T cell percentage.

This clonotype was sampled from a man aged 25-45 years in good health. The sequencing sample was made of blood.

CDR3 sequence: CATSRETGVGQPQHF. The CDR3 nucleotides are TGTGCCACCAGCAGAGAAACAGGGGTAGGTCAGCCCCAGCATTTT. This sequence joins TRBV15 and TRBJ1-5, with 7 bases fitting TRBD1. The V segment lost 0 bases and the J segment 6 bases; nucleotides outside the gene matches: 5. This CDR3 is 15 amino acids long. Germline lookup yields CDR1 LNHNV and CDR2 YYDKDF (reference sequence).